This TCR beta chain was found in a study of T cells in Graves' hyperthyroidism and ophthalmopathy. Study details: Prior to any treatment, at the point of initial diagnosis, peripheral blood was collected.

There are 15 residues in the CDR3. V lost 4 bases, J lost 1 base, and 11 bases lay in between. Germline V lookup: CDR1 SQVTM, CDR2 ANQGSEA. Of note for this clonotype: The antigen is undetermined.

Findings and caveats of the study: Ophthalmopathy was identified by the model a median 6.5 months ahead of onset.

Template material for amplifying TCR beta CDR3 regions consisted of RNA transcripts. Using the HTBI primer set, a first-round RT-PCR was run on the TCR CDR3. TCRdb reprocessed the multiplex PCR reads with MiXCR, giving one entry per CDR3 protein. The data contain roughly 300,000 distinct CDR3 sequences, around 13% of them singletons. Subjects aged 18 to 65 presented with newly diagnosed hyperthyroidism of less than 2 months' duration. The clonotype originates from a woman aged 25 to 45 with Graves' hyperthyroidism. Material for sequencing was blood. The chain is built from TRBV29-1 and TRBJ2-6; D is possibly TRBD1 (6 bases). The CDR3 loop is CSVVTQGSGANVLTF. CDR3 DNA: TGCAGCGTTGTCACACAGGGTTCTGGGGCCAACGTCCTGACTTTC.